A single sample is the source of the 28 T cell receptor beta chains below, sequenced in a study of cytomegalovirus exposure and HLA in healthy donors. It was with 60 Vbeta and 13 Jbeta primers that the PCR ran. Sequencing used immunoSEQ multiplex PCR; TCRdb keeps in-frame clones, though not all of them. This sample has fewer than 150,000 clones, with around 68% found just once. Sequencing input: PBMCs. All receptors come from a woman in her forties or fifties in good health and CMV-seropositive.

The CDR3 is CASSLIQGVDSPLHF. CDR3 coding DNA: TGTGCCAGCAGTCTCATACAGGGGGTTGATTCACCCCTCCACTTT. The gene calls are TRBV27 and TRBJ1-6; 8 bases align to TRBD1. The CDR3 contains 15 residues. The germline V gene has CDR1 MNHEY and CDR2 SMNVEV (reference sequence). The J segment lost 8 bases and the V segment lost 5 bases, leaving 8 bases of the junction unmatched.

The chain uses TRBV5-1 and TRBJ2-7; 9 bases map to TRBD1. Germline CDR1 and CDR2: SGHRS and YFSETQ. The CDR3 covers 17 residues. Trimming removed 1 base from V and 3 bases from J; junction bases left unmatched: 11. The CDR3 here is CASSLSILGQGIYEQYF. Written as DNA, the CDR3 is TGCGCCAGCAGCTTGTCGATTCTGGGACAGGGCATCTACGAGCAGTACTTC.

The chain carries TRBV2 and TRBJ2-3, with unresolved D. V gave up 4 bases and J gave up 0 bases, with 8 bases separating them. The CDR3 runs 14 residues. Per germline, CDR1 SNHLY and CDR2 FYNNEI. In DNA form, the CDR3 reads TGTGCCAGCAGTGCGACATCTAGCACAGATACGCAGTATTTT. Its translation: CASSATSSTDTQYF. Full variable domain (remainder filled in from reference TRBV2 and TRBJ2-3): EPEVTQTPSHQVTQMGQEVILRCVPISNHLYFYWYRQILGQKVEFLVSFYNNEISEKSEIFDDQFSVERPDGSNFTLKIRSTKLEDSAMYFCASSATSSTDTQYFGPGTRLTVL.

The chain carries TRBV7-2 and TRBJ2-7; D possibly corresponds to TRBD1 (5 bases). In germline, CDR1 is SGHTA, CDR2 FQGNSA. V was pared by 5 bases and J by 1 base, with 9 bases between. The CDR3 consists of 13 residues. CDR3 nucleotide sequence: TGTGCCAGCAGCACACGACAGTCCTACGAGCAGTACTTC. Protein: CASSTRQSYEQYF.

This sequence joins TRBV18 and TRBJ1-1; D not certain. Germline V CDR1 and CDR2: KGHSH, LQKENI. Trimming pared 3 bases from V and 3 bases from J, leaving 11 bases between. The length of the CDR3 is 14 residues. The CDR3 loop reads CASSPLSGDTEAFF. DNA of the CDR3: TGTGCCAGCTCACCCCTCTCCGGGGACACTGAAGCTTTCTTT.

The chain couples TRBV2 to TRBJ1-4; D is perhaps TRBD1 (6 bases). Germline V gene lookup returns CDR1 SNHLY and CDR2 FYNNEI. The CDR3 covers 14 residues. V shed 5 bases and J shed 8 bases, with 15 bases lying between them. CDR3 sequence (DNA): TGTGCCAGCAGTCAACAGGGAACAGGCGAAAAACTGTTTTTT. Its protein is CASSQQGTGEKLFF.

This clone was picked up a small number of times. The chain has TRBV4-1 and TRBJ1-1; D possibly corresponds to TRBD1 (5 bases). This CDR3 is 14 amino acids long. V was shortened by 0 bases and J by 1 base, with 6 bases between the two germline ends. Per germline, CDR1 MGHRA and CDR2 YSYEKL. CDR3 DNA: TGCGCCAGCAGCCAAGAAGACAGGAACACTGAAGCTTTCTTT. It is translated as CASSQEDRNTEAFF.

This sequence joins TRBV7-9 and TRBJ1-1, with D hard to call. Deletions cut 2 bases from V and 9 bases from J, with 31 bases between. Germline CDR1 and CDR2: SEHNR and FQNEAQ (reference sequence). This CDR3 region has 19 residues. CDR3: CASSLLGRGGPANTPKAFF. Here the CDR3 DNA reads TGTGCCAGCAGCTTATTAGGCCGAGGAGGGCCCGCCAATACTCCGAAAGCTTTCTTT.

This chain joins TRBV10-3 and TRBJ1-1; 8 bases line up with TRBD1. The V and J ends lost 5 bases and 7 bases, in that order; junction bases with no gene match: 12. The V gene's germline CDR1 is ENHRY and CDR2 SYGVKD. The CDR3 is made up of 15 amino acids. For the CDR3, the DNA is TGTGCCATCAGTCCCTCGACAGGGGCAACGGGTGAAGCTTTCTTT. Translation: CAISPSTGATGEAFF.

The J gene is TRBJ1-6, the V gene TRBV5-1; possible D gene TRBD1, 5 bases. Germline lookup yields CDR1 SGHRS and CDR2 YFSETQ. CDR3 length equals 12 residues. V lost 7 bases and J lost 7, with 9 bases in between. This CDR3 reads CASGTSNSPLHF. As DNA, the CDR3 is TGCGCCAGCGGGACTTCGAATTCACCCCTCCACTTT.

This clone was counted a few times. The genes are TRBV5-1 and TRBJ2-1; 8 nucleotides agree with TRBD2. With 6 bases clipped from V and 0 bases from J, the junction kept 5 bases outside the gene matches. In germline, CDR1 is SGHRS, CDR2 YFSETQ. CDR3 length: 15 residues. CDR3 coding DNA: TGCGCCAGCACCTTCAGCGGGAGCTCCTACAATGAGCAGTTCTTC. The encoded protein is CASTFSGSSYNEQFF.

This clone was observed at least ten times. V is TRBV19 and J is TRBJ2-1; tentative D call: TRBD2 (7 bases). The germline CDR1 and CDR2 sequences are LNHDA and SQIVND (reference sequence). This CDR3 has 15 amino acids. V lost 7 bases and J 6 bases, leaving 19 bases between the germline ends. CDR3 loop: CASNWGRELRNEQFF. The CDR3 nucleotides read TGTGCCAGTAATTGGGGGCGGGAGCTCCGCAATGAGCAGTTCTTC.

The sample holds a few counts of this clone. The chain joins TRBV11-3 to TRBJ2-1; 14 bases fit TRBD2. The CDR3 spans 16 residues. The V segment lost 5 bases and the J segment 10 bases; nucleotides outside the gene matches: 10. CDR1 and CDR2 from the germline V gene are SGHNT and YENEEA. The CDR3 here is CASSLRTSGGREEQFF. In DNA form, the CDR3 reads TGTGCCAGCAGCCTGCGGACTAGCGGGGGGAGGGAAGAGCAGTTCTTC.

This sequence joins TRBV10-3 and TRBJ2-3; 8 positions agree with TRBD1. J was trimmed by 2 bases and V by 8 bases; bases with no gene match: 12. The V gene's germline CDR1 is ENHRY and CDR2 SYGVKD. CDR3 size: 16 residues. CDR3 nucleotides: TGTGCCATCTGGGGCAACCCCAGGGGGCACACAGATACGCAGTATTTT. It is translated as CAIWGNPRGHTDTQYF.

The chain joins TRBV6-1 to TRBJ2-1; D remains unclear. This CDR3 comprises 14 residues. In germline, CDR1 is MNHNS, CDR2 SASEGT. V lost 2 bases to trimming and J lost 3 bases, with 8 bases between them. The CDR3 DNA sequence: TGTGCCAGCAGTGAACCAGTAAGCTACAATGAGCAGTTCTTC. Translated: CASSEPVSYNEQFF.

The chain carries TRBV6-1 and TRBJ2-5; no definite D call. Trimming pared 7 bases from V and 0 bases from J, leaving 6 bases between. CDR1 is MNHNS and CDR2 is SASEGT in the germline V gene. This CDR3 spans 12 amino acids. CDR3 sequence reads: CASTLYQETQYF. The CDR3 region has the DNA TGTGCCAGCACCCTGTACCAAGAGACCCAGTACTTC.

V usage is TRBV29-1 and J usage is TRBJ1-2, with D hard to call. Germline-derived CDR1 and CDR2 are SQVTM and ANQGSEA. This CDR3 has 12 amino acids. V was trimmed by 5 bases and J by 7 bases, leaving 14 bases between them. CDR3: CSVPDFAPGYTF. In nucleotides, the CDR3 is TGCAGCGTTCCGGACTTTGCCCCTGGCTACACCTTC.

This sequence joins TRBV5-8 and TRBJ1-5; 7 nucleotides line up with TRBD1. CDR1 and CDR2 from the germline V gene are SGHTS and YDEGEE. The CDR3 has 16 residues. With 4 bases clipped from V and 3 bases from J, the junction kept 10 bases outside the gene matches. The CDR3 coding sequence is TGTGCCAGCAGCACTAATCGCGGACAGGTCAATCAGCCCCAGCATTTT. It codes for CASSTNRGQVNQPQHF.

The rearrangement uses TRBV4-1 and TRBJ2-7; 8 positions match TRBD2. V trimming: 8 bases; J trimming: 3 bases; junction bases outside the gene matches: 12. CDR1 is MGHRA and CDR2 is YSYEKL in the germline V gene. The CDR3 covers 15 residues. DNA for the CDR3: TGCGCCAGCCGGGAGACACGGGGGGGGATCTACGAGCAGTACTTC. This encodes CASRETRGGIYEQYF.

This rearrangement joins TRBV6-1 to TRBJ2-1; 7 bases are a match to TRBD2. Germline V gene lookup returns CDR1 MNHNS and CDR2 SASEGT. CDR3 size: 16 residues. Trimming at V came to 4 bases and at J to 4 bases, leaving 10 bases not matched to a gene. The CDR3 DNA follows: TGTGCCAGCAGTGCCCAGGAGCGGGGCCTATACAATGAGCAGTTCTTC. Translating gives CASSAQERGLYNEQFF.

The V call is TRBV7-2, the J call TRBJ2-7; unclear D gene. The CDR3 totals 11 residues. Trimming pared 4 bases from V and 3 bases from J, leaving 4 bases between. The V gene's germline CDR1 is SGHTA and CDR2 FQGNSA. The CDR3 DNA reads TGTGCCAGCAGCTCCTACTACGAGCAGTACTTC. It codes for CASSSYYEQYF.

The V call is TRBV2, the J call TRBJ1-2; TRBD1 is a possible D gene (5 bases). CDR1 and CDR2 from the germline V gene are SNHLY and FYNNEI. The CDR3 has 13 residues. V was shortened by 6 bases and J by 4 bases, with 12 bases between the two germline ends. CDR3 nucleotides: TGTGCCAGCAGCGACAGCGTTTCCTATGGCTACACCTTC. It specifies CASSDSVSYGYTF.

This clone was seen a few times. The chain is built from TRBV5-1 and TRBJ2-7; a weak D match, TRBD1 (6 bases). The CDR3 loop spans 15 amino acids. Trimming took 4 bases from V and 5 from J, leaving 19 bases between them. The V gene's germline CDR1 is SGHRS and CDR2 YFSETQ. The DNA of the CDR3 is TGCGCCAGCAGCCTACAGGGAGCAATACGGGACGAGCAGTACTTC. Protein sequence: CASSLQGAIRDEQYF.

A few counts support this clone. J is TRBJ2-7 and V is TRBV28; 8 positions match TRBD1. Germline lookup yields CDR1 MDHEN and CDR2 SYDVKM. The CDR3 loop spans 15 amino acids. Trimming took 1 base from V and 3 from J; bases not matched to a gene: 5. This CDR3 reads CASSLLGQDYYEQYF. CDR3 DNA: TGTGCCAGCAGTTTATTGGGACAGGACTACTACGAGCAGTACTTC.

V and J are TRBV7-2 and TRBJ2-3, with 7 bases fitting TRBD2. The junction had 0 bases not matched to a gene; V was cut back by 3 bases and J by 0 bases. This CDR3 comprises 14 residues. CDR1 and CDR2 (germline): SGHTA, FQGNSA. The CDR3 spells CASSFSGSTDTQYF. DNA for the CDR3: TGTGCCAGCAGCTTTAGCGGGAGCACAGATACGCAGTATTTT.

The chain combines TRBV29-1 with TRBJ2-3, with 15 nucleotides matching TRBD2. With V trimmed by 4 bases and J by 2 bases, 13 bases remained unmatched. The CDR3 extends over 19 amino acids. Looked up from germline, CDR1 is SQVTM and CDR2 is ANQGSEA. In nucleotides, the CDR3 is TGCAGCGTTGGGGGACTAGCGGGAGGAGGGGGACATACCACAGATACGCAGTATTTT. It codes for CSVGGLAGGGGHTTDTQYF.

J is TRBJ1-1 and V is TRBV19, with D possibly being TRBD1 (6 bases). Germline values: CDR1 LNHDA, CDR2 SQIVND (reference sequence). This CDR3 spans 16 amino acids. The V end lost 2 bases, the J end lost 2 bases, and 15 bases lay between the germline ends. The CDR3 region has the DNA TGTGCCAGTAGTATACTAGGACAGAACCCTAACACTGAAGCTTTCTTT. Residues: CASSILGQNPNTEAFF.

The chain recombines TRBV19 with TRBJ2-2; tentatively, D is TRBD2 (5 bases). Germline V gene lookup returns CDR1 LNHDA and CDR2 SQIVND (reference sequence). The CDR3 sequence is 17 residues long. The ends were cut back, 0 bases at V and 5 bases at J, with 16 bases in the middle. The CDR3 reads CASSIDPRPGRTGELFF. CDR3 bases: TGTGCCAGTAGTATAGATCCTCGACCGGGGAGAACCGGGGAGCTGTTTTTT.